This T cell receptor (beta chain) was identified in a study of shared clonotypes between healthy human individuals. Whole-study results and caveats: Sharing across several donors was seen in 4% to 5% of naive CD4 clonotypes. Non-shared clonotypes showed lower generation probabilities than clonotypes common to all four donors.

The V gene's germline CDR1 is MNHEY and CDR2 SMNVEV (reference sequence). With 4 bases removed from V and 3 bases from J, the gap between germline ends came to 7 bases. This CDR3 spans 13 amino acids. With regard to this clone: Its specificity is unknown.

The repertoire was sequenced with immunoSEQ multiplex PCR; TCRdb's copy has only in-frame clones and lacks some. The repertoire has roughly 2,500,000 clones, under 95% of them found once; the top ten carry around 0.37%. CD4+ cell separation produced CD45RA+ naive and CD45RA-negative memory subsets. This receptor was identified in a man aged 18 to 30 in good health. Some clones in this sample may be carry-over from other donors' samples. The chain carries TRBV27 and TRBJ1-5, with D possibly being TRBD1 (6 bases). The sequenced material came from naive CD4+ T cells from PBMCs. Specified subset: CD45RA+ positively selected. As DNA, the CDR3 is TGTGCCAGCAGTTACAGGGACAATCAGCCCCAGCATTTT. Its translation is CASSYRDNQPQHF.